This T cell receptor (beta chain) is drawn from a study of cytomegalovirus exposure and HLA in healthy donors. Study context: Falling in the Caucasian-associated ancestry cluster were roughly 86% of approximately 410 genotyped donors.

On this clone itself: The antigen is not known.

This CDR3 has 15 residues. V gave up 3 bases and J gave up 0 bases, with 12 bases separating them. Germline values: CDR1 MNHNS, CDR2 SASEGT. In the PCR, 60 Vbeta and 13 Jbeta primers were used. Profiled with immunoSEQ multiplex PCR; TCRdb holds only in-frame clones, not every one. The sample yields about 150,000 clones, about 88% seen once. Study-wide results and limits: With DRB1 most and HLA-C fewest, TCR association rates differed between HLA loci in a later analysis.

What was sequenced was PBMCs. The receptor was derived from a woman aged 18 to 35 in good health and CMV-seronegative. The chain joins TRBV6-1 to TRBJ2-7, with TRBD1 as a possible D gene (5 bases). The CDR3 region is CASSDEAGSSYEQYF. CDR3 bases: TGTGCCAGCAGTGATGAAGCAGGGTCCTCCTACGAGCAGTACTTC.